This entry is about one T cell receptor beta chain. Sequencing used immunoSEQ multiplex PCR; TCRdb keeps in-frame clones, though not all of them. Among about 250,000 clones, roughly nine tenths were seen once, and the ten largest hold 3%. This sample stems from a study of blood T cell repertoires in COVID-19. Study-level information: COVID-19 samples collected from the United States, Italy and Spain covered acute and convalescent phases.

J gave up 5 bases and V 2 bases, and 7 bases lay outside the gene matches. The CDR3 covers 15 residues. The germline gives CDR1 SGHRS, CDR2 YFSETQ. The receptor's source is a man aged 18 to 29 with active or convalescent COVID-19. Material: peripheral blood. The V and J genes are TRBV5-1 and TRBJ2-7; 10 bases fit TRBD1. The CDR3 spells CASSLLTGGYHEQYF. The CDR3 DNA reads TGCGCCAGCAGCTTACTGACAGGGGGCTACCACGAGCAGTACTTC.